Shown below are 14 T cell receptor beta chains from a single sample sequenced in a study of T cells after posttransplantation cyclophosphamide. Controls had myeloablative marrow grafts with methotrexate and calcineurin inhibitor, sampled at 1 year. Measured with immunoSEQ multiplex PCR; TCRdb has only the in-frame clones, and not every one. Of approximately 16,000 clones listed, 87% are singletons. The specimen comprised PBMCs, sampled after an allogeneic stem cell transplant with a calcineurin inhibitor and methotrexate. The receptors come from a male patient aged 50 to 59 who received an allogeneic stem cell transplant from an unrelated donor, was CMV-positive, and had chronic GVHD only. Some T cells may originate from the graft donor.

The chain links TRBV5-6 to TRBJ1-1, with D perhaps TRBD1 (5 bases). CDR3 length: 16 residues. The germline V and J ends were trimmed by 4 bases and 6 bases, with 22 bases remaining between them. The germline V gene encodes CDR1 SGHDT and CDR2 YYEEEE. In DNA form, the CDR3 reads TGTGCCAGCAGCACAGTAAATAGGGCAGGGATGCCTGAAGCTTTCTTT. It encodes CASSTVNRAGMPEAFF. Supplemented by reference TRBV5-6 and TRBJ1-1, the full variable domain reads DAGVTQSPTHLIKTRGQQVTLRCSPKSGHDTVSWYQQALGQGPQFIFQYYEEEERQRGNFPDRFSGHQFPNYSSELNVNALLLGDSALYLCASSTVNRAGMPEAFFGQGTRLTVV.

CDR3 sequence reads: CASSLAGGSETQYF. The CDR3, as DNA: TGTGCCAGCAGCTTAGCAGGGGGCAGTGAGACCCAGTACTTC. The V call is TRBV7-8, the J call TRBJ2-5, with TRBD1 identical over 7 bases. Germline V gives CDR1 SGHVS, CDR2 FQNEAQ. The CDR3 is 14 residues long. Trimming cost V 0 bases and J 5 bases; bases outside gene matches: 3.

In nucleotides, the CDR3 is TGTGCCAGCAGCTTTGGGGGCGACCAGCCCCAGCATTTT. This translates into CASSFGGDQPQHF. V is TRBV5-6 and J is TRBJ1-5, with D possibly matching TRBD1 (6 bases). Germline V gene lookup returns CDR1 SGHDT and CDR2 YYEEEE. The V end was cut by 2 bases, the J end by 7 bases, with 10 bases between. There are 13 residues in the CDR3.

The V gene is TRBV7-9, the J gene TRBJ2-5; tentative D call: TRBD2 (6 bases). Germline V CDR1 and CDR2: SEHNR, FQNEAQ (reference sequence). The CDR3 is made up of 14 amino acids. Trimming left V 0 bases short and J 3 bases short, with 8 bases between. The CDR3 protein is CASSLAWGEETQYF. The CDR3 nucleotides are TGTGCCAGCAGCTTAGCTTGGGGGGAAGAGACCCAGTACTTC.

This rearrangement joins TRBV14 to TRBJ2-2, with 9 nucleotides matching TRBD1. The CDR3 covers 16 residues. The V and J ends lost 4 bases and 7 bases, in that order; junction bases with no gene match: 10. Germline V gene data show CDR1 as SGHDN and CDR2 as FVKESK. This CDR3 reads CASSLPGTGTHGELFF. The CDR3, as DNA: TGTGCCAGCAGCCTGCCAGGGACAGGGACCCACGGGGAGCTGTTTTTT.

The CDR3 protein is CASSLPTGGGMWAFF. The CDR3 nucleotides are TGTGCCAGCAGCTTACCGACAGGGGGCGGGATGTGGGCTTTCTTT. This chain uses TRBV7-2 with TRBJ1-1; TRBD1 matches 10 bases. CDR1 SGHTA and CDR2 FQGNSA come from the germline V gene. This CDR3 is 15 amino acids long. J gave up 11 bases and V 2 bases, and 11 bases lay outside the gene matches.

The chain combines TRBV7-9 with TRBJ1-1; D is perhaps TRBD1 (6 bases). The CDR3 totals 13 residues. Germline CDR1 is SEHNR and CDR2 is FQNEAQ (reference sequence). Trimming cost V 6 bases and J 4 bases, with 12 bases left between them. CDR3 residues: CASREQGSTEAFF. The CDR3 bases are TGTGCCAGCAGAGAACAGGGTTCCACTGAAGCTTTCTTT. Drawing the rest from reference TRBV7-9 and TRBJ1-1, the complete variable domain is DTGVSQNPRHKITKRGQNVTFRCDPISEHNRLYWYRQTLGQGPEFLTYFQNEAQLEKSRLLSDRFSAERPKGSFSTLEIQRTEQGDSAMYLCASREQGSTEAFFGQGTRLTVV.

The sample holds one count of this clone. The chain employs TRBV7-2 and TRBJ1-5; D is undetermined. Trimming stripped 5 bases from V and 7 bases from J, with 12 bases between. Germline CDR1 reads SGHTA; CDR2 reads FQGNSA. The CDR3 has 13 residues. The CDR3 DNA is TGTGCCAGCAGCCCAGCGGCGGGCCAGCCCCAGCATTTT. Its translation: CASSPAAGQPQHF.

The genes are TRBV2 and TRBJ2-1; 13 bases map to TRBD2. Trimming took 6 bases from V and 4 from J; bases not matched to a gene: 15. Germline CDR1 reads SNHLY; CDR2 reads FYNNEI. This CDR3 spans 19 amino acids. CDR3 nucleotides: TGTGCCAGCAGCCAATCCGGGACTAGCGGGATTTTGGGATACAATGAGCAGTTCTTC. Translated, it gives CASSQSGTSGILGYNEQFF.

The rearrangement joins TRBV29-1 to TRBJ1-2, with 7 bases identical to TRBD1. Germline CDR1 and CDR2: SQVTM and ANQGSEA. Unmatched junction bases numbered 4, after V lost 1 base and J lost 2 bases. The CDR3 runs to 14 residues. The CDR3 coding sequence is TGCAGCGTTGAAGCCGGGACAGAAAACTATGGCTACACCTTC. It is translated as CSVEAGTENYGYTF.

This clone was found once. The chain uses TRBV29-1 and TRBJ1-4; D uncertain. The CDR3 totals 13 residues. V gave up 6 bases and J gave up 3 bases, with 11 bases separating them. The germline V gene encodes CDR1 SQVTM and CDR2 ANQGSEA. CDR3 amino acids: CSVLEAANEKLFF. DNA of the CDR3: TGCAGCGTGTTAGAGGCGGCTAATGAAAAACTGTTTTTT.

The rearrangement links TRBV4-1 to TRBJ2-7, with D maybe TRBD1 (5 bases). The CDR3 runs 15 residues. Germline V gene sequence: CDR1 MGHRA, CDR2 YSYEKL. The germline V and J ends were trimmed by 4 bases and 3 bases, with 16 bases remaining between them. CDR3 region: CASSREDILGYEQYF. The CDR3, as DNA: TGCGCCAGCAGCCGAGAGGACATCTTGGGCTACGAGCAGTACTTC.

This clone has a handful of counts. One junction end disagrees with the germline gene, perhaps due to a read error. This chain uses TRBV7-7 with TRBJ1-6; D unresolved. The CDR3 sequence is 15 residues long. Germline CDR1 SSHAT, CDR2 FNYEAQ (reference sequence). The CDR3 bases are TGTGCTAGCAGCCCTCGACATTCCATTAATTCACCCCTCCACTTT. Translation gives CASSPRHSINSPLHF.

This clone was detected only once. The V and J genes are TRBV4-1 and TRBJ1-6; no clear D gene. The CDR3 runs to 14 residues. Germline CDR1 MGHRA, CDR2 YSYEKL. V lost 5 bases and J lost 9, with 14 bases in between. In DNA form, the CDR3 reads TGCGCCAGCAGCGAGAAAGAAACGTTTTCACCCCTCCACTTT. Encoded protein: CASSEKETFSPLHF.